Listed below are T cell receptor beta chains from one sample, sequenced in a study of cytomegalovirus exposure and HLA in healthy donors. Assay used: immunoSEQ multiplex PCR; TCRdb lists only in-frame clones, some missing. This table has 140,000 or so clones, roughly 80% appearing once. Sequences were obtained from PBMCs. The receptors stem from a male donor in good health and CMV-seronegative. CDR3s include the opening cysteine and the closing phenylalanine or tryptophan.

TRBV6-1 | CASSYGQGVGYTF
TRBV29-1 | CSVEKKSGHRGAVF
TRBV29-1 | CSVPRDDGGFTGELFF
TRBV2 | CASSPDTSGANVLTF
TRBV12-5 | CASGLGTGKYTEAFF
TRBV4-2 | CASSLSRDRAYEQYF
TRBV30 | CAWKKTGSNTGELFF
TRBV4-1 | CASSALAGTAHPGAFF
TRBV7-2 | CASSKGGVQGAKTQYF
TRBV5-6 | CASSPDQGSGNEQFF
TRBV5-1 | CASSLVTSTGTGELFF
TRBV14 | CASSPRTAGANVLTF
TRBV11-2 | CASSSLFLAGAGELFF
TRBV27 | CASSFQGPYNEQFF
TRBV5-1 | CASSLARGEQFF
TRBV5-4 | CASSSITDRAGGYTF
TRBV6-6 | CALRKSGELFF
TRBV7-9 | CASSGGGWGSSAEAFF
TRBV13 | CASSSTGKNYRRYEQYF
TRBV6-5 | CASRVTSGGYNEQFF
TRBV7-9 | CASSASTGLTEAFF
TRBV9 | CASSVDSGPQTEQYF
TRBV15 | CATSRGGAPRGEKLFF
TRBV18 | CASSPQQGAYEKLFF
TRBV6-1 | CASRDRVYEQYF
TRBV6-5 | CASSYTQNQPQHF
TRBV7-6 | CASSTREYQETQYF
TRBV30 | CAWSVGLAGASETQYF
TRBV11-2 | CASSTPSDRRETQYF
TRBV28 | CASSLRGRVGNEQFF
TRBV13 | CASQPGLEETQYF
TRBV6-4 | CASSGTGGTPESYGYTF
TRBV30 | CAWSLTGFGRSYEQYF
TRBV28 | CASSRTYEQYF
TRBV5-1 | CASSPGQIRVLGELFF
TRBV11-2 | CASSLWAGGGDTEAFF
TRBV7-8 | CASSLVAGAGNTIYF
TRBV7-9 | CASSLAWTSGYEQYF
TRBV6-5 | CASTRGLGNEQFF
TRBV6-6 | CASTQRVSNQPQHF
TRBV7-9 | CASSSALAGALNEQFF
TRBV28 | CASQERGGLSYNEQFF
TRBV7-2 | CTSSLALSAVHDGYTF
TRBV11-2 | CASSRGLAGGQETQYF
TRBV18 | CASSSSRDRNTGELFF
TRBV7-6 | CASSLGFQGGDTGELFF
TRBV11-2 | CASSLRTGSDEQYF